The clone carrying this T cell receptor (beta chain) has ten or more counts. Its antigen is not known. Trimming cost V 8 bases and J 5 bases, with 15 bases left between them. The CDR3 runs to 13 residues. CDR1 is SGHVS and CDR2 is FNYEAQ in the germline V gene. TCRdb independently ran MiXCR on the 5' RACE reads; one entry per CDR3 protein. The repertoire holds more than 500,000 distinct CDR3 sequences, with over 4% as singletons. The data belong to a study of CD8 T cells in ankylosing spondylitis. Study-wide findings and caveats: A subset of motif variants has previously been described in the synovial fluid and blood of reactive arthritis. The study identified a TCR beta motif of fewer than 10 highly homologous variants that appeared characteristic of ankylosing spondylitis blood.

The sequenced sample was blood, either unsorted or a sorted T cell fraction (not recorded which). The chain combines TRBV7-6 with TRBJ1-1; no firm D call. This TCR came from a male donor with ankylosing spondylitis. The CDR3 reads CASFHFGGTEAFF. The DNA for the CDR3 is TGTGCCAGCTTCCATTTCGGAGGGACTGAAGCTTTCTTT.